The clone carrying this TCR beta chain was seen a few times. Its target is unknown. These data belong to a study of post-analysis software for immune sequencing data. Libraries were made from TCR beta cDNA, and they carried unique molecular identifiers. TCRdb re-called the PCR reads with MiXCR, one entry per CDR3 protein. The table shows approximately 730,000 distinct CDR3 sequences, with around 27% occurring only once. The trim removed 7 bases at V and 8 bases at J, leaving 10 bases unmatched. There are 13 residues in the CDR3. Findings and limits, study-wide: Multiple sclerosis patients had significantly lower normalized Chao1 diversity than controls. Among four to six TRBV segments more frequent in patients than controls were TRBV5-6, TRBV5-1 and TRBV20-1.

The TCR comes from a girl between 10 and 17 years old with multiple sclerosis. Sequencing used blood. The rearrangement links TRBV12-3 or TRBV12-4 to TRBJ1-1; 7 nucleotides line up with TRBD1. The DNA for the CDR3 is TGTGCCAGCACCCTGATGGGGACAGCGGAAGCTTTCTTT. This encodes CASTLMGTAEAFF.